Listed below are T cell receptor beta chains from one sample, sequenced in a study of OX40 agonist ivuxolimab in advanced cancers. Only in-frame clones appear in the TCRdb table, and some are missing; sequencing was by immunoSEQ multiplex PCR. This sample has fewer than 85,000 clones; approximately 91% occur once, and the top ten carry 0.72%. The sample consisted of CD4+ or CD8+ T cells sorted from blood, taken in a trial of the OX40 agonist ivuxolimab. These receptors all stem from an adult with an advanced solid tumor such as melanoma, head and neck, liver or kidney cancer. Both conserved end residues are part of each CDR3. A D gene is named only where the DNA matches it firmly. For some rows the clone size is stated as once, few or many, or as a class when expanded; others skip it.

J,V,size,D,CDR3,DNA
TRBJ2-7,TRBV10-2,-,TRBD2,CASSETAGGHEQYF,TGCGCCAGCAGTGAAACAGCGGGGGGGCACGAGCAGTACTTC
TRBJ1-5,TRBV7-2,-,TRBD1,CASSRTGTGGSNQPQHF,TGTGCCAGCAGCCGGACCGGGACAGGAGGGAGCAATCAGCCCCAGCATTTT
TRBJ1-2,TRBV18,-,-,CASSPDSRANYGYTF,TGTGCCAGCTCACCAGATTCCCGTGCCAACTATGGCTACACCTTC
TRBJ1-4,TRBV5-1,-,TRBD1,CASSLGRTGGSEKLFF,TGCGCCAGCAGCTTGGGAAGGACAGGGGGCAGTGAAAAACTGTTTTTT
TRBJ1-4,TRBV10-2,once,-,CASKSPTNEKLFF,TGCGCCAGCAAGAGCCCAACTAATGAAAAACTGTTTTTT
TRBJ1-1,TRBV23-1,-,-,CASSQTDNMNTEAFF,TGCGCCAGCAGTCAAACAGACAACATGAACACTGAAGCTTTCTTT
TRBJ2-7,TRBV6-1,-,-,CASSRSGYYEQYF,TGTGCCAGCAGCCGTAGCGGCTACTACGAGCAGTACTTC
TRBJ2-2,TRBV9,-,-,CASTLDGGRAGELFF,TGTGCCAGCACCCTTGATGGGGGCCGGGCCGGGGAGCTGTTTTTT
TRBJ1-4,TRBV15,-,-,CATSYTYNEKLFF,TGTGCCACCAGCTACACTTATAATGAAAAACTGTTTTTT
TRBJ2-1,TRBV10-2,-,TRBD2,CASSESRTSAARNEQFF,TGCGCCAGCAGTGAGTCGAGGACTAGCGCTGCCCGGAATGAGCAGTTCTTC
TRBJ1-3,TRBV19,-,TRBD1,CASSTDRGQRNTIYF,TGTGCCAGTAGCACAGACAGGGGGCAAAGAAACACCATATATTTT
TRBJ1-1,TRBV6-6,-,-,CASRLNTEAFF,TGTGCCAGCAGACTTAACACTGAAGCTTTCTTT
TRBJ2-5,TRBV7-2,-,TRBD2,CASSFSGNQETQYF,TGTGCCAGCAGCTTTAGCGGGAACCAAGAGACCCAGTACTTC
TRBJ1-2,TRBV9,-,-,CASSDTPGSYYGYTF,TGTGCCAGCAGCGACACCCCAGGGTCTTACTATGGCTACACCTTC
TRBJ1-1,TRBV9,-,TRBD1,CASSVSGTGHTEAFF,TGTGCCAGCAGCGTTTCCGGGACAGGGCACACTGAAGCTTTCTTT
TRBJ2-7,TRBV6-5,-,-,CASSYSMVGRYEQYF,TGTGCCAGCAGTTACTCGATGGTGGGACGCTACGAGCAGTACTTC
TRBJ2-3,TRBV21-1,once,-,CASTLLTSGRLDTQYF,TGTGCCAGCACCCTACTGACTAGCGGGAGGCTTGATACGCAGTATTTT
TRBJ2-1,TRBV5-5,-,-,CASSLGSNSEQFF,TGTGCCAGCAGCTTGGGGTCAAATTCTGAGCAGTTCTTC
TRBJ1-2,TRBV7-2,-,-,CASSLGGNYGYTF,TGTGCCAGCAGCTTAGGAGGGAATTATGGCTACACCTTC
TRBJ1-5,TRBV19,-,TRBD1,CASSRQGDNQPQHF,TGTGCCAGTAGTAGACAGGGTGACAATCAGCCCCAGCATTTT
TRBJ2-1,TRBV19,-,TRBD2,CASSPGTTGYNEQFF,TGTGCCAGTAGTCCCGGGACTACGGGTTACAATGAGCAGTTCTTC
TRBJ2-1,TRBV11-3,once,-,CASSLGGAGRYNEQFF,TGTGCCAGCAGCTTAGGCGGGGCAGGGCGATACAATGAGCAGTTCTTC
TRBJ1-1,TRBV18,few,TRBD1,CASSATTGRTEAFF,TGTGCCAGCTCAGCTACGACAGGGAGGACTGAAGCTTTCTTT
TRBJ2-3,TRBV5-1,-,TRBD2,CASSPRDSGRKTDTQYF,TGCGCCAGCAGCCCCCGAGACAGCGGGAGGAAAACAGATACGCAGTATTTT
TRBJ1-2,TRBV6-5,-,-,CASRGGGDYGYTF,TGTGCCAGCAGAGGTGGCGGAGACTATGGCTACACCTTC
TRBJ2-6,TRBV30,-,TRBD1,CAWSVQDRGPGANVLTF,TGTGCCTGGAGTGTACAAGACAGGGGGCCTGGGGCCAACGTCCTGACTTTC
TRBJ2-2,TRBV30,-,TRBD1,CAWGTGTNTGELFF,TGTGCCTGGGGGACAGGGACGAACACCGGGGAGCTGTTTTTT
TRBJ2-5,TRBV18,-,TRBD2,CASSPQRGQETQYF,TGTGCCAGCTCACCACAGCGGGGTCAAGAGACCCAGTACTTC
TRBJ1-1,TRBV27,few,-,CASSFYSGSGNTEAFF,TGTGCCAGCAGTTTTTATTCGGGATCTGGGAACACTGAAGCTTTCTTT
TRBJ1-2,TRBV7-2,-,-,CASSLVGRVYGYTF,TGTGCCAGCAGCTTAGTGGGCAGAGTTTATGGCTACACCTTC
TRBJ1-2,TRBV10-2,-,TRBD1,CASRRYRDRGQGSDGYTF,TGCGCCAGCAGGAGATACCGGGACAGGGGGCAAGGTTCGGATGGCTACACCTTC
TRBJ2-2,TRBV5-1,-,-,CASSPSVRGGELFF,TGCGCCAGCAGCCCTAGCGTCAGGGGCGGGGAGCTGTTTTTT
TRBJ1-6,TRBV5-1,-,TRBD1,CASSLETGSNSPLHF,TGCGCCAGCAGCTTGGAGACAGGGTCAAATTCACCCCTCCACTTT
TRBJ2-3,TRBV27,-,-,CASSTNGRKADTQYF,TGTGCCAGCAGTACGAACGGGAGAAAGGCAGATACGCAGTATTTT
TRBJ2-2,TRBV6-5,-,TRBD2,CASTPGLANTGELFF,TGTGCCAGCACCCCGGGACTAGCGAACACCGGGGAGCTGTTTTTT
TRBJ2-3,TRBV11-3,-,-,CASSLGEQAPSTDTQYF,TGTGCCAGCAGCTTAGGGGAACAGGCCCCTAGCACAGATACGCAGTATTTT
TRBJ1-1,TRBV7-9,-,-,CASSPGFLNMNTEAFF,TGTGCCAGCAGCCCGGGATTTCTTAACATGAACACTGAAGCTTTCTTT
TRBJ2-3,TRBV27,-,-,CASSLYNARSSTDTQYF,TGTGCCAGCAGTTTATATAACGCCAGATCTAGCACAGATACGCAGTATTTT
TRBJ1-1,TRBV6-1,-,TRBD1,CASRETGGARNTEAFF,TGTGCCAGCAGAGAAACAGGGGGCGCGAGGAACACTGAAGCTTTCTTT
TRBJ1-2,TRBV29-1,-,-,CSGGRGDGYTF,TGCAGCGGGGGGCGGGGGGACGGCTACACCTTC
TRBJ2-3,TRBV7-2,-,-,CASSLGRWVTDTQYF,TGTGCCAGCAGCTTAGGACGGTGGGTCACAGATACGCAGTATTTT
TRBJ1-2,TRBV7-2,-,-,CASTRSYNYGYTF,TGTGCCAGCACCCGTTCGTATAACTATGGCTACACCTTC
TRBJ2-1,TRBV27,-,TRBD1,CASNQPGTGANNEQFF,TGTGCCAGCAACCAGCCCGGGACAGGGGCCAACAATGAGCAGTTCTTC
TRBJ2-7,TRBV5-4,-,-,CASSLWRNEQYF,TGTGCCAGCAGCCTTTGGCGGAACGAGCAGTACTTC
TRBJ2-3,TRBV5-1,-,-,CASNRGSTDTQYF,TGCGCCAGCAATCGGGGTAGCACAGATACGCAGTATTTT
TRBJ2-7,TRBV19,-,-,CASSRQGGDEQYF,TGTGCCAGTAGTAGGCAGGGGGGCGACGAGCAGTACTTC
TRBJ2-7,TRBV5-1,few,-,CASSFTGARNEQYF,TGCGCCAGCAGCTTCACGGGGGCGCGAAACGAGCAGTACTTC
TRBJ1-1,TRBV18,-,-,CASSPQRGRNTEAFF,TGTGCCAGCTCACCACAACGGGGGAGGAACACTGAAGCTTTCTTT
TRBJ2-2,TRBV9,-,-,CASSVSVGTGELFF,TGTGCCAGCAGCGTTAGCGTGGGCACCGGGGAGCTGTTTTTT
TRBJ1-4,TRBV7-9,-,TRBD1,CASSLDGTAVGKLFF,TGTGCCAGCAGCTTAGATGGGACAGCGGTTGGAAAACTGTTTTTT
TRBJ1-2,TRBV30,once,-,CAWSVGANYGYTF,TGTGCCTGGAGTGTAGGGGCGAACTATGGCTACACCTTC
TRBJ1-6,TRBV11-2,-,-,CASSLEQGSYSPLHF,TGTGCCAGCAGCTTAGAACAGGGAAGCTATTCACCCCTCCACTTT
TRBJ2-1,TRBV2,-,-,CASSVGRNNEQFF,TGTGCCAGCAGTGTTGGTCGAAACAATGAGCAGTTCTTC